The present T cell receptor (beta chain) was sequenced within a study of early T cells in non-severe SARS-CoV-2 infection. CDR3 size: 16 residues. V shed 6 bases, J shed 8 bases, and the junction held 18 bases outside the gene matches. CDR1 and CDR2 from the germline V gene are GTSNPN and SVGIG (reference sequence). Each cDNA molecule carried a unique molecular identifier. Each CDR3 protein gets one entry after TCRdb re-called the 5' RACE reads with MiXCR. This sample has more than 85,000 distinct CDR3 sequences, with 10% to 15% found just once. This clonotype showed up just a few times. The input for sequencing was whole blood, taken at baseline. This chain uses TRBV30 with TRBJ1-2; the match to TRBD1 covers 10 bases. The TCR sequence derives from an adult who was a healthcare worker with PCR-confirmed SARS-CoV-2 infection or an uninfected control (not recorded which). For the CDR3, the DNA is TGTGCCTGCACCCCCCAGGAGGGACAGGGGTATAGAGGCTACACCTTC. Translating it yields CACTPQEGQGYRGYTF. The whole variable domain, remainder taken from reference TRBV30 and TRBJ1-2, is SQTIHQWPATLVQPVGSPLSLECTVEGTSNPNLYWYRQAAGRGLQLLFYSVGIGQISSEVPQNLSASRPQDRQFILSSKKLLLSDSGFYLCACTPQEGQGYRGYTFGSGTRLTVV.